The TCR beta chain described here comes from a study of CD8 T cells in Susac syndrome. Study conclusions and caveats: Regarding the TCR sequencing and HLA analysis, the study admitted that a relatively small number of individuals were involved.

On this clonotype: Its antigen remains unknown.

V was cut by 0 bases and J by 4 bases, with 15 bases left in between. Looked up from germline, CDR1 is LGHDT and CDR2 is YNNKEL (reference sequence). This CDR3 region has 16 residues. Sequencing of TCR beta covered CD8+ and CD4+ T cells obtained from blood. The controls, all healthy donors, were matched for age and sex. Random hexamers primed reverse transcription of roughly 0.5 to 1 ug RNA. Amplification of the TCR beta CDR3 was carried out by immunoSEQ multiplex PCR, which spanned a total of 54 Vbeta and 13 Jbeta segments. A single record per CDR3 protein comes from TCRdb applying MiXCR to the immunoSEQ multiplex PCR reads. The data show some 120,000 distinct CDR3 sequences, around 96% seen once.

The source of this sequence is a human donor in good health. Sequenced material: CD4+ T cells from PBMCs. J is TRBJ2-5 and V is TRBV3-1; D gene ambiguous. The CDR3 bases are TGTGCCAGCAGCCAAGATTCACGGTTCCCCCCAGAGACCCAGTACTTC. Translation gives CASSQDSRFPPETQYF.